What follows are 30 T cell receptor beta chains derived from one specimen sequenced in a study of shared clonotypes between healthy human individuals. The protocol was immunoSEQ multiplex PCR, while the TCRdb copy is restricted to in-frame clones and leaves out a portion. The sample includes more than 2,000,000 clones, approximately 93% seen only once; the top ten take about 0.37%. The sample was naive CD4+ T cells from PBMCs. As for subset: CD45RA+ positively selected. These receptors all stem from a man younger than 35 in good health. Some clones in this sample may be carry-over from other donors' samples.

This chain links TRBV7-8 with TRBJ2-3, with a weak D call TRBD1 (6 bases). V was clipped by 3 bases and J by 1 base, with 14 bases between them. This CDR3 region has 16 residues. The germline V gene has CDR1 SGHVS and CDR2 FQNEAQ. CDR3 amino acids: CASSFQRGIRTDTQYF. CDR3 DNA sequence: TGTGCCAGCAGCTTTCAAAGGGGGATCCGCACAGATACGCAGTATTTT. The full variable domain, completed using reference TRBV7-8 and TRBJ2-3, is GAGVSQSPRYKVAKRGQDVALRCDPISGHVSLFWYQQALGQGPEFLTYFQNEAQLDKSGLPSDRFFAERPEGSVSTLKIQRTQQEDSAVYLCASSFQRGIRTDTQYFGPGTRLTVL.

This clone has only one observation. V gene TRBV7-8 combines with J gene TRBJ1-5; the match to TRBD1 covers 7 bases. The ends lost 5 bases at V and 9 bases at J; junction bases unmatched: 16. This CDR3 spans 16 amino acids. The V gene's germline CDR1 is SGHVS and CDR2 FQNEAQ. The CDR3 DNA is TGTGCCAGCAGCCCCACAGGGGCGACCGATGAAGGGCCCCAGCATTTT. Translation gives CASSPTGATDEGPQHF.

The J gene is TRBJ1-4, the V gene TRBV10-3, with TRBD1 identical over 11 bases. The CDR3 sequence is 14 residues long. With V trimmed by 10 bases and J by 3 bases, 4 bases remained unmatched. Germline CDR1 is ENHRY and CDR2 is SYGVKD. The CDR3 loop is CASGQGAANEKLFF. The CDR3 region has the DNA TGTGCCAGCGGACAGGGGGCGGCTAATGAAAAACTGTTTTTT.

The rearrangement links TRBV28 to TRBJ2-7; the match to TRBD1 covers 8 bases. Looked up from germline, CDR1 is MDHEN and CDR2 is SYDVKM. The CDR3 length is 20 residues. The trim removed 3 bases at V and 2 bases at J, leaving 21 bases unmatched. Written as DNA, the CDR3 is TGTGCCAGCAGTTTTCTCGGGACAGGAATTTACGTACCTAGTACCTACGAGCAGTACTTC. Protein: CASSFLGTGIYVPSTYEQYF.

The chain uses TRBV4-3 and TRBJ1-2; D is ambiguous. The CDR3 length is 14 residues. V gave up 0 bases and J gave up 4 bases, with 9 bases separating them. Germline CDR1 and CDR2: LGHNA and YSLEER. The CDR3 sequence: CASSQDNRIYGYTF. The CDR3 nucleotides are TGCGCCAGCAGCCAAGATAATCGGATCTATGGCTACACCTTC.

The J gene is TRBJ2-1, the V gene TRBV7-2; D may be TRBD2 (6 bases). The CDR3 is made up of 15 amino acids. Trimming shortened V by 0 bases and J by 10 bases, and 16 bases separated the two germline ends. Germline CDR1 and CDR2: SGHTA and FQGNSA. The CDR3 protein is CASSLAGTLAGEQFF. In nucleotides, the CDR3 is TGTGCCAGCAGCTTAGCCGGGACTTTGGCGGGCGAGCAGTTCTTC.

The rearrangement uses TRBV7-2 and TRBJ1-3; the D gene is possibly TRBD1 (5 bases). The CDR3 has 15 residues. V lost 0 bases, J lost 7 bases, and 13 bases lay in between. The germline V gene encodes CDR1 SGHTA and CDR2 FQGNSA. This CDR3 reads CASSLAWGVGNTIYF. The CDR3 DNA sequence: TGTGCCAGCAGCTTAGCGTGGGGGGTTGGCAACACCATATATTTT.

J is TRBJ1-1 and V is TRBV27, with D possibly matching TRBD1 (6 bases). The germline gives CDR1 MNHEY, CDR2 SMNVEV (reference sequence). V lost 8 bases and J 5 bases, leaving 18 bases between the germline ends. This CDR3 has 14 residues. In DNA form, the CDR3 reads TGTGCCAGCCGGGACAACCCCGGCCGAACTGAAGCTTTCTTT. As protein: CASRDNPGRTEAFF.

The chain uses TRBV19 and TRBJ2-4; weak D call: TRBD1 (6 bases). Germline V CDR1 and CDR2: LNHDA, SQIVND (reference sequence). The CDR3 consists of 16 residues. Trimming pared 4 bases from V and 6 bases from J, leaving 19 bases between. The CDR3 nucleotides are TGTGCCAGTAGTAACTCGGACAGCTCTGGTGGAAACATTCAGTACTTC. Protein product: CASSNSDSSGGNIQYF.

The genes are TRBV30 and TRBJ1-2; D call uncertain. CDR3 length: 12 residues. The V end lost 4 bases, the J end lost 2 bases, and 8 bases lay between the germline ends. Germline loops: CDR1 GTSNPN, CDR2 SVGIG (reference sequence). The CDR3 loop is CAWILDNYGYTF. CDR3 bases: TGTGCCTGGATATTAGACAACTATGGCTACACCTTC.

J is TRBJ2-3 and V is TRBV30; D gene ambiguous. V was trimmed by 0 bases and J by 0 bases, leaving 4 bases between them. Per the germline V gene, CDR1 is GTSNPN and CDR2 is SVGIG (reference sequence). The CDR3 has 13 amino acids. This chain's CDR3 is CAWSVVSTDTQYF. The DNA of the CDR3 is TGTGCCTGGAGTGTGGTAAGCACAGATACGCAGTATTTT.

The chain couples TRBV5-1 to TRBJ2-3; unclear D gene. Germline values: CDR1 SGHRS, CDR2 YFSETQ. The CDR3 consists of 14 residues. Trimming cost V 6 bases and J 0 bases, with 11 bases left between them. CDR3 sequence: CASTRSSSTDTQYF. CDR3 nucleotides: TGCGCCAGCACACGGTCCTCTAGCACAGATACGCAGTATTTT.

The rearrangement uses TRBV5-1 and TRBJ2-7, with D unclear. CDR3 length: 13 residues. The germline V and J ends were trimmed by 4 bases and 6 bases, with 14 bases remaining between them. Germline V CDR1 and CDR2: SGHRS, YFSETQ. The DNA for the CDR3 is TGCGCCAGCAGCAACGCCCCCGGTCCCGAGCAGTACTTC. It yields the protein CASSNAPGPEQYF.

The chain carries TRBV28 and TRBJ1-1, with D possibly TRBD1 on 5 matching bases. Germline V gene data show CDR1 as MDHEN and CDR2 as SYDVKM. CDR3 size: 11 residues. V gave up 7 bases and J gave up 5 bases, with 8 bases separating them. The CDR3 DNA sequence: TGTGCCAGCACCGAGGGGACTGAAGCTTTCTTT. Translated: CASTEGTEAFF.

The V call is TRBV10-3, the J call TRBJ2-7; 7 bases align to TRBD1. V dropped 3 bases and J dropped 4; count of bases not matched to a gene: 12. The CDR3 sequence is 16 residues long. CDR1 and CDR2 (germline): ENHRY, SYGVKD. The CDR3 protein is CAISDRSGTEGYEQYF. DNA of the CDR3: TGTGCCATCAGTGACCGTTCCGGGACAGAGGGGTACGAGCAGTACTTC.

V usage is TRBV19 and J usage is TRBJ2-7; 15 positions match TRBD2. Germline lookup yields CDR1 LNHDA and CDR2 SQIVND (reference sequence). The CDR3 length is 15 residues. With V trimmed by 6 bases and J by 6 bases, 6 bases remained unmatched. This CDR3 is CASRRPGLAGGEQYF. CDR3 bases: TGTGCCAGTAGAAGACCGGGACTAGCGGGAGGCGAGCAGTACTTC.

This clone was detected once. The chain is built from TRBV7-3 and TRBJ2-5; TRBD1 matches at 9 bases. Unmatched junction bases numbered 6, after V lost 5 bases and J lost 5 bases. The germline CDR1 and CDR2 sequences are SGHTA and FQGTGA. The CDR3 is 14 amino acids. CDR3 in DNA: TGTGCCAGCAGCAGAGGACAGGGGCGGGAGACCCAGTACTTC. Its protein is CASSRGQGRETQYF.

Here the CDR3 reads CASSSISGAGANVLTF. The CDR3 region has the DNA TGTGCCAGCAGCTCAATATCAGGGGCCGGGGCCAACGTCCTGACTTTC. The chain is built from TRBV5-6 and TRBJ2-6; D is perhaps TRBD1 (6 bases). Trimming pared 3 bases from V and 4 bases from J, leaving 14 bases between. Germline CDR1 is SGHDT and CDR2 is YYEEEE. The CDR3 length is 16 residues.

Comment on this clone: The same CDR3 can be traced to other DNA sequences in this sample. The gene calls are TRBV28 and TRBJ1-5, with 7 bases identical to TRBD1. The V segment lost 3 bases and the J segment 4 bases; nucleotides outside the gene matches: 9. This CDR3 spans 16 amino acids. Germline V gives CDR1 MDHEN, CDR2 SYDVKM. The CDR3 nucleotides are TGTGCCAGCAGTTTGGGTGCAGGGGGAGGAAATCAGCCCCAGCATTTT. Protein sequence: CASSLGAGGGNQPQHF.

A remark on this clone: This CDR3 is also generated by other DNA sequences in the sample. V gene TRBV7-3 combines with J gene TRBJ2-2; TRBD1 is a possible D gene (5 bases). CDR3 length: 13 residues. The V gene lost 5 bases and the J gene lost 5 bases, with 9 bases spanning the gap. Germline V CDR1 and CDR2: SGHTA, FQGTGA. The CDR3 here is CASSPQGTGELFF. The CDR3 nucleotides read TGTGCCAGCAGCCCGCAGGGAACCGGGGAGCTGTTTTTT.

The chain has TRBV2 and TRBJ2-5; 11 bases are a match to TRBD2. Germline CDR1 SNHLY, CDR2 FYNNEI. J gave up 4 bases and V 8 bases, and 9 bases lay outside the gene matches. The CDR3 length is 15 residues. CDR3 bases: TGTGCCAGCCACTATAGCGGGAGGGCCAGAGAGACCCAGTACTTC. Translated, it gives CASHYSGRARETQYF.

J is TRBJ1-5 and V is TRBV7-9; D gene unclear. V lost 4 bases and J lost 0, with 10 bases in between. The CDR3 extends over 15 amino acids. Per germline, CDR1 SEHNR and CDR2 FQNEAQ (reference sequence). The CDR3 nucleotides read TGTGCCAGCAGCTCCCTTGGGTATAGCAATCAGCCCCAGCATTTT. This translates into CASSSLGYSNQPQHF.

This clone showed up just once. The chain uses TRBV7-9 and TRBJ2-7; 13 bases are shared with TRBD2. Germline trimming cut 5 bases from V and 2 bases from J; bases unmatched to any gene: 9. The CDR3 is 17 amino acids. Germline assignment: CDR1 SEHNR and CDR2 FQNEAQ (reference sequence). CDR3 nucleotides: TGTGCCAGCAGCGCCGGACTAGCGGGAGCTAATACCTACGAGCAGTACTTC. Residues: CASSAGLAGANTYEQYF.

This chain connects TRBV6-6 to TRBJ2-2; D gene unclear. V was shortened by 4 bases and J by 7 bases, with 10 bases between the two germline ends. Germline CDR1 reads MNHNY; CDR2 reads SVGAGI (reference sequence). The CDR3 is made up of 13 amino acids. The CDR3: CASSLLLSGELFF. Written as DNA, the CDR3 is TGTGCCAGCAGTTTACTGCTCAGCGGGGAGCTGTTTTTT.

The chain uses TRBV11-3 and TRBJ2-2, with 7 nucleotides matching TRBD1. The germline V gene encodes CDR1 SGHNT and CDR2 YENEEA. This CDR3 comprises 12 residues. The V gene end was trimmed by 7 bases and the J gene end by 7 bases; junction bases not matched to a gene: 3. Here the CDR3 DNA reads TGTGCCAGCAACACAGGGGACGGGGAGCTGTTTTTT. Translated: CASNTGDGELFF. Complete variable domain (other parts from reference TRBV11-3 and TRBJ2-2): EAGVVQSPRYKIIEKKQPVAFWCNPISGHNTLYWYLQNLGQGPELLIRYENEEAVDDSQLPKDRFSAERLKGVDSTLKIQPAELGDSAVYLCASNTGDGELFFGEGSRLTVL.

The DNA for the CDR3 is TGTGCCAGCAGGGGGGGGACTACTGCCTACGAGCAGTACTTC. Translation gives CASRGGTTAYEQYF. This chain connects TRBV2 to TRBJ2-7; 7 positions match TRBD2. This CDR3 contains 14 residues. V gave up 6 bases and J gave up 2 bases; unmatched junction bases: 7. CDR1 is SNHLY and CDR2 is FYNNEI in the germline V gene.

CDR3 in DNA: TGTGCCAGCAGCGTAGCGGTGGGAGCGGCTGGCGAGCAGTACTTC. Its protein is CASSVAVGAAGEQYF. The V and J genes are TRBV9 and TRBJ2-7; tentative D call: TRBD2 (5 bases). Germline V gene sequence: CDR1 SGDLS, CDR2 YYNGEE. Trimming cost V 0 bases and J 6 bases, with 16 bases left between them. CDR3 size: 15 residues.

V usage is TRBV5-4 and J usage is TRBJ2-7; 11 bases are shared with TRBD2. Trimming removed 0 bases from V and 3 bases from J; junction bases left unmatched: 5. Germline V gene lookup returns CDR1 SGHNT and CDR2 YYREEE (reference sequence). The CDR3 has 16 amino acids. CDR3 in amino acids: CASSLAGLAGIYEQYF. DNA for the CDR3: TGTGCCAGCAGCTTGGCCGGACTAGCGGGCATCTACGAGCAGTACTTC.

V gene TRBV6-1 combines with J gene TRBJ2-5, with 8 bases lining up with TRBD2. The V segment lost 11 bases and the J segment 2 bases; nucleotides outside the gene matches: 13. Germline V lookup: CDR1 MNHNS, CDR2 SASEGT. This CDR3 spans 15 amino acids. The chain's CDR3 is CAGGLSGRQQETQYF. The CDR3 DNA reads as TGTGCCGGGGGACTAAGCGGGAGACAGCAAGAGACCCAGTACTTC.

This clone was observed a few times. The sample has other DNA sequences that encode this CDR3 too. The chain recombines TRBV9 with TRBJ1-1; 8 bases are a match to TRBD1. J was trimmed by 2 bases and V by 1 base; bases with no gene match: 1. Germline values: CDR1 SGDLS, CDR2 YYNGEE. This CDR3 comprises 14 residues. The CDR3 protein is CASSVQGANTEAFF. The CDR3 bases are TGTGCCAGCAGCGTACAGGGGGCCAACACTGAAGCTTTCTTT. The whole variable domain, filled in from reference TRBV9 and TRBJ1-1, reads DSGVTQTPKHLITATGQRVTLRCSPRSGDLSVYWYQQSLDQGLQFLIQYYNGEERAKGNILERFSAQQFPDLHSELNLSSLELGDSALYFCASSVQGANTEAFFGQGTRLTVV.